This TCR beta chain came from a study of OX40 agonist ivuxolimab in advanced cancers. Describing the broader study: The costimulatory receptor OX40 (CD134) was targeted by ivuxolimab, a fully human IgG2 agonistic monoclonal antibody. The monotherapy dose-escalation portion (N of about 50 patients) of the phase I ivuxolimab trial is reported in the paper. Partial responses were achieved by three dose-escalation patients, of whom one had hepatocellular carcinoma and two had cutaneous melanoma. Prior anti-PD-1, anti-PD-L1 or anti-CTLA-4 therapy was permitted, and 35% to 40% of dose-escalation patients had received checkpoint inhibitors. Peripheral TCRbeta sequencing aimed to test whether ivuxolimab altered TCR sequence diversity and caused clonal T-cell expansion. Of the roughly 50 dose-escalation patients, hepatocellular carcinoma was present in roughly 19, melanoma in roughly 15, renal cell carcinoma in 9 and head and neck cancer in 9. In the dose-escalation cohort, roughly 80% of patients were male, and the mean age was approximately 60 years, with a range of about 23 to 90. Intravenous ivuxolimab was administered to patients every 2 weeks at six dose levels: 0.01, 0.1, 0.3, 1.5, 3 and 10 mg/kg. General findings and caveats noted by the study authors: The antigen specificity of the clonally expanded peripheral T cells was not determined. Low levels of normalized T-cell clonal expansion were also shown by some nonresponding patients. Clonal expansion of both CD4+ and CD8+ blood T cells was observed from baseline to week 6 at doses 0.1 to 3.0 mg/kg. After ivuxolimab, CD8+ T cells had more expanded clones than CD4+ T cells on average. In the 0.1-3.0 mg/kg groups, partial responders were among the patients with the lowest normalized peripheral clonal expansion, particularly in CD8+ T cells.

Notes on this clone: Its antigen remains unidentified. No much larger clone is present one base from it, and per-base qualities are unavailable.

The trial excluded patients who had a history of autoimmune disease or were on systemic immunosuppression. In every dose cohort, peripheral blood was drawn for TCR sequencing at baseline, cycle 4 day 1, and cycle 7 day 1. Samples were obtained from an open-label, multicenter, first-in-human phase I dose-escalation trial of ivuxolimab. The trial enrolled adults with locally advanced or metastatic head and neck squamous cell, hepatocellular, melanoma or renal cell carcinoma. Before TCR sequencing, CD4+ T cells and CD8+ T cells were sorted from peripheral blood as separate populations. Genomic DNA was extracted from sorted cells for sequencing of the TCRbeta CDR3 region. The immunoSEQ Assay was used to sequence the TCRbeta CDR3 regions. Entries here come from immuneACCESS through TCRdb and include only in-frame sequences with V and J called. Some clones fail to appear in such tables; in the studies checked, an unresolved V gene covers under half of the shortfall, and the cause of the remainder is unknown. The sample contains tens of thousands of clones, 85% to 90% of them found a single time. The ten largest account for 0.9% to 1.2% of the sample.

Sequenced here: CD4+ or CD8+ T cells sorted from blood, sampled in a trial of the OX40 agonist ivuxolimab. This receptor was taken from an adult with an advanced solid tumor such as melanoma, head and neck, liver or kidney cancer.

CDR3 sequence: CASKGDRGYSNQPQHF. Here is the DNA: TGTGCCAGTAAGGGGGACAGGGGTTATAGCAATCAGCCCCAGCATTTT. The V gene is TRBV19 and the J gene is TRBJ1-5; TRBD1 matches 10 bases in the middle. Via the germline V gene (reference sequence), CDR1 is LNHDA and CDR2 SQIVND. For this chain, trimming is 7 bases at the V end and 0 bases at the J end, and the number of junction bases without a gene match is 6. The CDR3 runs 16 residues from the cysteine to the phenylalanine. Just the 48-base CDR3 DNA is kept, in frame starting at base 1. With the rest looked up from the reference TRBV19 and TRBJ1-5 genes rather than sequenced, the full variable domain is DGGITQSPKYLFRKEGQNVTLSCEQNLNHDAMYWYRQDPGQGLRLIYYSQIVNDFQKGDIAEGYSVSREKKESFPLTVTSAQKNPTAFYLCASKGDRGYSNQPQHFGDGTRLSIL.